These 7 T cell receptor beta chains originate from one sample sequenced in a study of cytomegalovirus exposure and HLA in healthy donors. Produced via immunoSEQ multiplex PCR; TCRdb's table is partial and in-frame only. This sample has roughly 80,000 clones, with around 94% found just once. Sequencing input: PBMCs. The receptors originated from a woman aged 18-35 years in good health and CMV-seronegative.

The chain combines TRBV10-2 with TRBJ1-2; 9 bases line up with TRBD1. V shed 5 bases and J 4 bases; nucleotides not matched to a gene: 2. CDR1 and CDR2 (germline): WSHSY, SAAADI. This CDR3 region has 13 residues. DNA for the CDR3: TGCGCCAGCAGTTTGGGACAGGGCTATGGCTACACCTTC. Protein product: CASSLGQGYGYTF.

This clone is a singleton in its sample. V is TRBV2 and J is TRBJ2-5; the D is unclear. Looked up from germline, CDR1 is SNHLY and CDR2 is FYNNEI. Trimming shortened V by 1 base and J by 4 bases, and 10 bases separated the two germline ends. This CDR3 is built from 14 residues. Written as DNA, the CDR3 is TGTGCCAGCAGTGAAGTTAGTTTACGAGAGACCCAGTACTTC. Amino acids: CASSEVSLRETQYF.

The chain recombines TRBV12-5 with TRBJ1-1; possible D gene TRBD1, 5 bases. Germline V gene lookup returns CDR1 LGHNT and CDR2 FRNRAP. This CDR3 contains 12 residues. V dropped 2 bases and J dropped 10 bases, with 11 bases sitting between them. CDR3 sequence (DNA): TGTGCTAGTGGTTTGAGGCAGGGTGGAGCTTTCTTT. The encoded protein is CASGLRQGGAFF.

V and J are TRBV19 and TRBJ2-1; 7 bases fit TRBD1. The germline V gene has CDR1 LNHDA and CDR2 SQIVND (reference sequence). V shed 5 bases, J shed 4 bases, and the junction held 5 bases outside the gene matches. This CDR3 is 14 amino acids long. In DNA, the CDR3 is TGTGCCAGTAGTCTCGGACAGGAGTACAATGAGCAGTTCTTC. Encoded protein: CASSLGQEYNEQFF.

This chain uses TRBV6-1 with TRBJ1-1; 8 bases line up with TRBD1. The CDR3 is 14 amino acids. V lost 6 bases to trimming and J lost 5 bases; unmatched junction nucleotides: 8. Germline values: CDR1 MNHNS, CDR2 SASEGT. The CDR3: CASRLDRVMTEAFF. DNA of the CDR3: TGTGCCAGCAGACTGGACAGGGTCATGACTGAAGCTTTCTTT.

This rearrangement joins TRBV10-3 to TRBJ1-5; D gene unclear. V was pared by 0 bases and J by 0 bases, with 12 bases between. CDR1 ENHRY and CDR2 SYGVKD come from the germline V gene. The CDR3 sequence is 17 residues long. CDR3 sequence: CAISESSRVDSNQPQHF. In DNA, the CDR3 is TGTGCCATCAGTGAGTCGTCACGGGTTGATAGCAATCAGCCCCAGCATTTT.

CDR3 in DNA: TGTGCCAGCAGCTCGACCCTAGCGGGAGCCATGGTTAGCGAGCAGTTCTTC. It yields the protein CASSSTLAGAMVSEQFF. The J gene is TRBJ2-1, the V gene TRBV7-9; TRBD2 aligns across 10 bases. V was pared by 4 bases and J by 10 bases, with 16 bases of the junction left unmatched. From germline, CDR1 is SEHNR and CDR2 FQNEAQ (reference sequence). The CDR3 is made up of 17 amino acids.